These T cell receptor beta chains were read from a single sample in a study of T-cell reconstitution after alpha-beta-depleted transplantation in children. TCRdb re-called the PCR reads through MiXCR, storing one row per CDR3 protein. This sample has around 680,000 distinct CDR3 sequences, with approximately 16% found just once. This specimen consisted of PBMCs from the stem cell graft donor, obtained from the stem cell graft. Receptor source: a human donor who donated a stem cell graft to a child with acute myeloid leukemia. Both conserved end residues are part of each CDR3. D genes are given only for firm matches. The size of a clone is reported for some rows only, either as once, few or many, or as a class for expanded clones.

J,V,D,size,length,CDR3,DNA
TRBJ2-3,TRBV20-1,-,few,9,CSAGVSQYF,TGCAGTGCGGGGGTCTCGCAGTATTTT
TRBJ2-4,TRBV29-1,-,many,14,CSVVPHQAKNIQYF,TGCAGCGTTGTTCCCCACCAGGCCAAAAACATTCAGTACTTC
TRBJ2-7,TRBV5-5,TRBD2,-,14,CASSFPAGSYEQYF,TGTGCCAGCAGCTTTCCAGCGGGGTCCTACGAGCAGTACTTC
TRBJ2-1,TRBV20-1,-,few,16,CCARDGGQSLRIEQFF,TGCTGTGCTAGAGATGGTGGTCAGAGCCTAAGAATTGAGCAGTTCTTC
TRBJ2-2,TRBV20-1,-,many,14,CSAGSGFKTGELFF,TGCAGTGCTGGGAGCGGGTTTAAGACCGGGGAGCTGTTTTTT
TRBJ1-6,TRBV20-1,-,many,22,CSARADEERQDRIGSYNSPLHF,TGCAGTGCTAGAGCCGATGAAGAGAGACAGGATAGGATCGGCTCCTATAATTCACCCCTCCACTTT
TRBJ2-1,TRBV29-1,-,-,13,CSVAVAADNEQFF,TGCAGCGTTGCGGTAGCGGCAGACAATGAGCAGTTCTTC
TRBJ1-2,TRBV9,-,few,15,CASSTNSAWMYGYTF,TGTGCCAGCAGCACCAACAGCGCTTGGATGTATGGCTACACCTTC
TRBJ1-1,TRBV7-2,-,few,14,CASSFDTMNTEAFF,TGTGCCAGCAGCTTTGACACGATGAACACTGAAGCTTTCTTT
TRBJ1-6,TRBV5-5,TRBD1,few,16,CASSFGPDRDYSPLHF,TGTGCCAGCAGCTTCGGGCCGGACAGGGATTATTCACCCCTCCACTTT
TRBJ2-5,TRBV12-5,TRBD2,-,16,CASGLDFRGGPETQYF,TGTGCTAGTGGTTTGGACTTCCGGGGGGGCCCAGAGACCCAGTACTTC
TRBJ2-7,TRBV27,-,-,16,CASSFKDPRSSYEQYF,TGTGCCAGCAGTTTCAAGGACCCGAGGAGCTCCTACGAGCAGTACTTC
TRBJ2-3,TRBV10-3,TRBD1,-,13,CAISGTVTDTQYF,TGTGCCATCTCCGGGACAGTCACAGATACGCAGTATTTT
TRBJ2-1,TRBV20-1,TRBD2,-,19,CSARDQAPGGVDAYNEQFF,TGCAGTGCTAGAGACCAGGCTCCGGGGGGGGTAGACGCCTACAATGAGCAGTTCTTC
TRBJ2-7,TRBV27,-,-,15,CASSTTGKAGYEQYF,TGTGCCAGCAGTACGACAGGGAAAGCGGGCTACGAGCAGTACTTC
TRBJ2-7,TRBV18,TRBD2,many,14,CASSPGGDVGEQYF,TGTGCCAGCTCACCAGGGGGGGACGTAGGCGAGCAGTACTTC
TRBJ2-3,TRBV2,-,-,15,CASSSRVSVGDTQYF,TGTGCCAGCAGCTCGAGGGTTAGCGTCGGAGATACGCAGTATTTT
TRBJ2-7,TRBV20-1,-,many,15,CSARDHSTVSYEQYF,TGCAGTGCTAGAGATCATAGCACAGTTTCCTACGAGCAGTACTTC
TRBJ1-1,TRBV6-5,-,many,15,CASTRGEGQVTEAFF,TGTGCCAGCACCCGAGGGGAGGGGCAAGTCACTGAAGCTTTCTTT
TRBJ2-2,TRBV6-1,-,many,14,CASSLTRNTGELFF,TGTGCCAGCAGCCTTACAAGGAACACCGGGGAGCTGTTTTTT
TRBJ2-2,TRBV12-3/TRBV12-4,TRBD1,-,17,CASSLPLGTGSAGELFF,TGTGCCAGCAGTCTACCTCTGGGGACAGGGTCAGCCGGGGAGCTGTTTTTT
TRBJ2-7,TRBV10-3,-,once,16,CAISESGFSSSYEQYF,TGTGCCATCAGTGAGTCCGGCTTCTCAAGCTCCTACGAGCAGTACTTC
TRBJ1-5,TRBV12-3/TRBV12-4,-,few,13,CASSLDRTQPQHF,TGTGCCAGCAGTCTCGACCGAACTCAGCCCCAGCATTTT
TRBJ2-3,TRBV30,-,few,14,CAWSTGSPTDTQYF,TGTGCCTGGAGTACCGGGAGTCCGACAGATACGCAGTATTTT
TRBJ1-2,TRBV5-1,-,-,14,CASSLSGEHYGYTF,TGCGCCAGCAGCTTGTCCGGGGAGCACTATGGCTACACCTTC
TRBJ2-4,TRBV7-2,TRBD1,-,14,CASSFSGQGNIQYF,TGTGCCAGCAGCTTCTCGGGACAGGGAAACATTCAGTACTTC
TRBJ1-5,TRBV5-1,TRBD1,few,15,CASSPVTGTNQPQHF,TGCGCCAGCAGCCCCGTGACAGGGACCAATCAGCCCCAGCATTTT
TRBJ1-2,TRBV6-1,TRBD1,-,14,CASRGDRADGGYTF,TGTGCCAGCAGAGGAGACAGGGCCGACGGGGGCTACACCTTC
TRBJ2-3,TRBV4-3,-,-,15,CASSQGLGSTDTQYF,TGCGCCAGCAGCCAAGGACTGGGGAGCACAGATACGCAGTATTTT
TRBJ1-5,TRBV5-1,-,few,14,CASSLEGVNQPQHF,TGCGCCAGCAGCTTGGAAGGGGTTAATCAGCCCCAGCATTTT
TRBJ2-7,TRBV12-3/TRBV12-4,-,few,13,CASTVTLSYEQYF,TGTGCCAGCACCGTGACCCTTTCCTACGAGCAGTACTTC
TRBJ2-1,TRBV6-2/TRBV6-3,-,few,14,CASNQGPSYNEQFF,TGTGCCAGCAATCAGGGACCTTCCTACAATGAGCAGTTCTTC
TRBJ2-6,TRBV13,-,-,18,CASSDVGYLTSGANVLTF,TGTGCCAGCAGCGACGTGGGGTACCTAACTTCTGGGGCCAACGTCCTGACTTTC
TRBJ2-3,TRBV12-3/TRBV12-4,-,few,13,CASTPGPADTQYF,TGTGCCAGCACCCCGGGACCGGCAGATACGCAGTATTTT
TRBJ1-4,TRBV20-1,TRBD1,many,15,CSARDLGTGPEKLFF,TGCAGTGCTAGAGATCTGGGGACAGGGCCAGAAAAACTGTTTTTT
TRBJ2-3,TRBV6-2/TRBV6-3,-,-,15,CASTYERTSTDTQYF,TGTGCCAGCACCTACGAGCGGACGAGCACAGATACGCAGTATTTT
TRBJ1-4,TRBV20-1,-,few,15,CSARVRGRTNEKLFF,TGCAGTGCAAGAGTGAGGGGTAGGACTAATGAAAAACTGTTTTTT
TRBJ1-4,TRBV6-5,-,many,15,CASSYSGRGDEKLFF,TGTGCCAGCAGTTACTCGGGCAGGGGTGATGAAAAACTGTTTTTT
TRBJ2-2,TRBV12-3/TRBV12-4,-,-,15,CASRTTWGLGGELFF,TGTGCCAGCAGGACTACTTGGGGGTTAGGCGGGGAGCTGTTTTTT
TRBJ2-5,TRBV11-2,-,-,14,CASSHSGVQETQYF,TGTGCCAGCAGCCACTCAGGGGTCCAAGAGACCCAGTACTTC
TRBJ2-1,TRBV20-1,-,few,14,CSAPQGGGRNEQFF,TGCAGTGCACCACAGGGGGGGGGAAGGAATGAGCAGTTCTTC
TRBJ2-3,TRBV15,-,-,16,CATSRVTRFGTDTQYF,TGTGCCACCAGCAGAGTTACCCGTTTTGGCACAGATACGCAGTATTTT
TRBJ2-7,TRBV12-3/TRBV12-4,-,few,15,CASSFRTSTSYEQYF,TGTGCCAGCAGTTTTAGGACTTCAACCTCCTACGAGCAGTACTTC